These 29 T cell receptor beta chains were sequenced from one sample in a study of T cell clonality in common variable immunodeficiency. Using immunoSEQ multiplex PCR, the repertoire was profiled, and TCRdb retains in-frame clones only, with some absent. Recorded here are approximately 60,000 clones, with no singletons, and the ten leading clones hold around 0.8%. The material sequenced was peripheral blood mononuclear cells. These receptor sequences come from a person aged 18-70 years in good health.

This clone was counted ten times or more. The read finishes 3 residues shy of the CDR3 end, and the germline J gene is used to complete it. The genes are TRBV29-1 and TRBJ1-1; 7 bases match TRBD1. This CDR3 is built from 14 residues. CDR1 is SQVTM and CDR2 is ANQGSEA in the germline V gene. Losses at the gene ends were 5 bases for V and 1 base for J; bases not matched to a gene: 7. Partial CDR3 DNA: TGCAGCGTTTCAAGGGGGCTCAGGAACACTGAA. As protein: CSVSRGLRNTE. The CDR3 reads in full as CSVSRGLRNTEAFF.

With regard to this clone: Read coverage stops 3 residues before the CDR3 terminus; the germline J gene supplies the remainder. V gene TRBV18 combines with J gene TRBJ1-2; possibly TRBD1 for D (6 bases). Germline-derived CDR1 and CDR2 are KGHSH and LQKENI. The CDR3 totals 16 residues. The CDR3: CASSPSAGQTYNDYTF. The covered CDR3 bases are TGTGCCAGCTCACCTTCAGCCGGACAGACCTACAATGAC.

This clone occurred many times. This CDR3 reads CASSKRGGDTGELFF. The CDR3 DNA, read in part, is TGTGCCAGCAGTAAACGCGGGGGAGACACCGGGGAG. The chain combines TRBV11-3 with TRBJ2-2, with 7 bases aligning to TRBD2. The read halts 3 residues ahead of the CDR3 end, with the missing end drawn from the germline J gene. The CDR3 consists of 15 residues. J gave up 3 bases and V 6 bases, and 7 bases lay outside the gene matches. Germline V gene sequence: CDR1 SGHNT, CDR2 YENEEA.

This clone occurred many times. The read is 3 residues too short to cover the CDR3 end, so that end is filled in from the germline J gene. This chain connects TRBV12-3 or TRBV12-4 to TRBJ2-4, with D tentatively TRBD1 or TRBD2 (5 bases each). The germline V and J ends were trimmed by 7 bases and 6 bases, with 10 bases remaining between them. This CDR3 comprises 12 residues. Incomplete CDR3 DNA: TGTGCCAGCAAGGGGAGTGGAAACATT. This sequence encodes CASKGSGNI. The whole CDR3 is CASKGSGNIQYF.

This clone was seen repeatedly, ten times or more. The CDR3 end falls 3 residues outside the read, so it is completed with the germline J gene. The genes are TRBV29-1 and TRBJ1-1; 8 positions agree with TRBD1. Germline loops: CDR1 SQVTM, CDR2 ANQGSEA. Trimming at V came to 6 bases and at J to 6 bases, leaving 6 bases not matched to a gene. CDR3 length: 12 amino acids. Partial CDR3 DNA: TGCAGCGTCGGACAGGGAGTGGCTGAA. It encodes CSVGQGVAE. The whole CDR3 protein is CSVGQGVAEAFF.

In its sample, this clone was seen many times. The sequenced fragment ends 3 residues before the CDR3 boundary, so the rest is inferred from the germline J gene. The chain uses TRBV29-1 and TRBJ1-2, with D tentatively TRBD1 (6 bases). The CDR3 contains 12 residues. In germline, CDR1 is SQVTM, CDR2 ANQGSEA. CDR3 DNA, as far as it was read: TGCAGCGTTGAGACCCCAGGGGCGGGC. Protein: CSVETPGAG. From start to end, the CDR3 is CSVETPGAGYTF.

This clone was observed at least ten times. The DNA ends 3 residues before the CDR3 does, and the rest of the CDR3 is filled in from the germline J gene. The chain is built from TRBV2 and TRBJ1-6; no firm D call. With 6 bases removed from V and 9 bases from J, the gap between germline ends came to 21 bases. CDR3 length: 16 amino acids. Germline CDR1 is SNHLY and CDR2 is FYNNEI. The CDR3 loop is CASRALGPWSGSPLHF. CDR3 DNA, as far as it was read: TGTGCCAGCAGGGCCCTGGGTCCGTGGTCAGGTTCACCC.

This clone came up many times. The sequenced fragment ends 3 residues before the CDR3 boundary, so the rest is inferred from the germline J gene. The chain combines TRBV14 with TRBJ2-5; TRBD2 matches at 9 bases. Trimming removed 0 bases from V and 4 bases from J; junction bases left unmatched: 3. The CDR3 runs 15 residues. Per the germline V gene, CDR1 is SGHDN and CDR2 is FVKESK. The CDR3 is CASSQDSGGGETQYF. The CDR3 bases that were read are TGTGCCAGCAGCCAAGATAGCGGGGGAGGAGAGACC.

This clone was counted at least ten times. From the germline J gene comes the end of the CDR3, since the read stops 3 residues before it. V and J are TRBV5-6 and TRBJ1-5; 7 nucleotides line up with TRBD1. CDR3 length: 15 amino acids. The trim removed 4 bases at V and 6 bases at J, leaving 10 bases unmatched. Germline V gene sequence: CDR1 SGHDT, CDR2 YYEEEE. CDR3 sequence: CASSVTQGVSQPQHF. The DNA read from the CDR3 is TGTGCCAGCAGCGTTACCCAGGGGGTGAGTCAGCCC.

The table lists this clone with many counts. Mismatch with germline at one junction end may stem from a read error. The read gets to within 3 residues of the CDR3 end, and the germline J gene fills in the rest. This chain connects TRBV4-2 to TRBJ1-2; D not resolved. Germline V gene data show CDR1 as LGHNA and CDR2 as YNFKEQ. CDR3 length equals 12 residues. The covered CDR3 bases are TGCGCCAGCAGCCAGAAAGGGTATGGC. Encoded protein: CASSQKGYG. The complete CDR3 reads CASSQKGYGYTF.

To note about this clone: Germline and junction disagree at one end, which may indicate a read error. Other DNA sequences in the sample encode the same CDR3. CDR3 DNA (partial): TGCGCCAGTAAAGGCTGGGATTCTAGCGGGAGTTACACCGGGGAG. Translating it yields CASKGWDSSGSYTGE. The CDR3, in full, reads CASKGWDSSGSYTGELFF. The chain couples TRBV19 to TRBJ2-2; 10 positions match TRBD2. Read sequence stops 3 residues before the CDR3 end, and the germline J gene provides the missing end. Per germline, CDR1 LNHDA and CDR2 SQIVND (reference sequence). The CDR3 is made up of 18 amino acids.

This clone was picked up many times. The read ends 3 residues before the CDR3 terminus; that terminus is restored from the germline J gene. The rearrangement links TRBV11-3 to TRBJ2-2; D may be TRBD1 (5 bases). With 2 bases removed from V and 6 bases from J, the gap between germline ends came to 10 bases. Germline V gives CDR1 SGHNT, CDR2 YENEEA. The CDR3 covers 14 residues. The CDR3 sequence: CASSLIWGSGELFF. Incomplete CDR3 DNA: TGTGCCAGCAGCTTAATCTGGGGCTCCGGGGAG.

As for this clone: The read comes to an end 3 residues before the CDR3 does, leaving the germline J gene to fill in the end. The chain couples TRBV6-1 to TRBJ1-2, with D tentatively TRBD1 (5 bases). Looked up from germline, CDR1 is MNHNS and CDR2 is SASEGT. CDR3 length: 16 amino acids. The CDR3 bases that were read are TGTGCCAGCAGTGAAGAGCCTAGCGGGAGGGGATACGAC. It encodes CASSEEPSGRGYD. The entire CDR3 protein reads CASSEEPSGRGYDYTF.

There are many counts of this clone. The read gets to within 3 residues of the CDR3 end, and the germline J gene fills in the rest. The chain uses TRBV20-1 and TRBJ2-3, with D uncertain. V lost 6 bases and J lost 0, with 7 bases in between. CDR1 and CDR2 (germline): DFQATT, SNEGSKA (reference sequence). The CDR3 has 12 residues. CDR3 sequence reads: CSAMTSTDTQYF. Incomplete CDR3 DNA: TGCAGTGCCATGACTAGCACAGATACG.

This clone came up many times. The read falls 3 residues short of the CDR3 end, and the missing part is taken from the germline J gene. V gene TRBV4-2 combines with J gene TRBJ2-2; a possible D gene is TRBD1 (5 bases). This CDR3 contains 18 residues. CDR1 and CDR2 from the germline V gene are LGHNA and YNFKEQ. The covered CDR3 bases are TGTGCCAGCAGCCTCGTGACTTCCTCCGCCTCTGGGGCCAACGTG. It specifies CASSLVTSSASGANV. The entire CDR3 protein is CASSLVTSSASGANVLFF.

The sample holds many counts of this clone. CDR3 in amino acids: CASRPVQGGYNSPLHF. Partial CDR3 DNA: TGCGCCAGCAGGCCGGTACAGGGCGGGTATAATTCACCC. The rearrangement joins TRBV5-1 to TRBJ1-6, with D tentatively TRBD1 (6 bases). The sequenced fragment ends 3 residues before the CDR3 boundary, so the rest is inferred from the germline J gene. Germline assignment: CDR1 SGHRS and CDR2 YFSETQ. The CDR3 loop spans 16 amino acids. Trimming took 5 bases from V and 4 from J, leaving 16 bases between them.

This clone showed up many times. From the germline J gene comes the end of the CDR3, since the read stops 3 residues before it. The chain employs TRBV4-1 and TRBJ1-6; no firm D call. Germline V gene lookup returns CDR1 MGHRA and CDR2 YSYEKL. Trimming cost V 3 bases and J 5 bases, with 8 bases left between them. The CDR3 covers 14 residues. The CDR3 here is CASSQNSNNSPLHF. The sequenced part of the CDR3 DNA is TGCGCCAGCAGCCAGAACAGCAATAATTCACCC.

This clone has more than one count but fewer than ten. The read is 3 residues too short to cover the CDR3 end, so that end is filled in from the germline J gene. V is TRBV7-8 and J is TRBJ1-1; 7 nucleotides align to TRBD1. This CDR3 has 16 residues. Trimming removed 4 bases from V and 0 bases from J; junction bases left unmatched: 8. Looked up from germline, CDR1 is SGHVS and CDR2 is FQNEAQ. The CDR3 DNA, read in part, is TGTGCCAGCAGCTATGACAGGGACAGAATGAACACTGAA. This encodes CASSYDRDRMNTE. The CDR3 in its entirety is CASSYDRDRMNTEAFF. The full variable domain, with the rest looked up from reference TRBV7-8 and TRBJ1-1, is GAGVSQSPRYKVAKRGQDVALRCDPISGHVSLFWYQQALGQGPEFLTYFQNEAQLDKSGLPSDRFFAERPEGSVSTLKIQRTQQEDSAVYLCASSYDRDRMNTEAFFGQGTRLTVV.

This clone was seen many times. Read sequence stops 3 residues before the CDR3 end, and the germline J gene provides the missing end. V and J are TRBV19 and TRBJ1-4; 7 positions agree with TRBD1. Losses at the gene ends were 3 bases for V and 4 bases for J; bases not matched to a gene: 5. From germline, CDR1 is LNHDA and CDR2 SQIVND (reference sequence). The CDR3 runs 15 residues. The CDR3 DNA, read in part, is TGTGCCAGTAGTATCTGGACAGGACATAATGAAAAA. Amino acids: CASSIWTGHNEK. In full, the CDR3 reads CASSIWTGHNEKLFF.

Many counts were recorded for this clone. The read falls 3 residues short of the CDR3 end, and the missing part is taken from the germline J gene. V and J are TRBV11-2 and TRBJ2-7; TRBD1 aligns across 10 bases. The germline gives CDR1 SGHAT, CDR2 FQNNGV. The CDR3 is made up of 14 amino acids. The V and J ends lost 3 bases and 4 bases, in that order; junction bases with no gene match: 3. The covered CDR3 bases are TGTGCCAGCAGCTTTGGGGACAGGGGTTACGAG. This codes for CASSFGDRGYE. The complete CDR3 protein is CASSFGDRGYEQYF.

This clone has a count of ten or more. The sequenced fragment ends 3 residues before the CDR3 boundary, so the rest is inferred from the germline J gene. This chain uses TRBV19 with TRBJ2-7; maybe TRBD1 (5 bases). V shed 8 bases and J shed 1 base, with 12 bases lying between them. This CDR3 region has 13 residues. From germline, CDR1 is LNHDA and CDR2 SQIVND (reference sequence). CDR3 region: CASSQGSSYEQYF. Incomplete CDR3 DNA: TGTGCCAGTTCCCAGGGCTCGTCCTACGAG.

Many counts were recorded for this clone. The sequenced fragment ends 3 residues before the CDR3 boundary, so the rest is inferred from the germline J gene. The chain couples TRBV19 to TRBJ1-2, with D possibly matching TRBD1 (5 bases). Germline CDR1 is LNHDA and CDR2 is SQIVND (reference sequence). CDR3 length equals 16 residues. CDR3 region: CASSIATIRGMGGYTF. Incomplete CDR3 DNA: TGTGCCAGTAGTATTGCAACGATAAGGGGAATGGGAGGC.

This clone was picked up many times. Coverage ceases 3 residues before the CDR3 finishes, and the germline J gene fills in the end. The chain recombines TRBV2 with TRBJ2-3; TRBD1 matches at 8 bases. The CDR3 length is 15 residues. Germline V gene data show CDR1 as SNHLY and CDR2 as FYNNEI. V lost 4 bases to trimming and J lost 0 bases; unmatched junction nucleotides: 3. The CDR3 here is CASSAGTGSTDTQYF. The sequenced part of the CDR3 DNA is TGTGCCAGCAGTGCGGGGACAGGCAGCACAGATACG.

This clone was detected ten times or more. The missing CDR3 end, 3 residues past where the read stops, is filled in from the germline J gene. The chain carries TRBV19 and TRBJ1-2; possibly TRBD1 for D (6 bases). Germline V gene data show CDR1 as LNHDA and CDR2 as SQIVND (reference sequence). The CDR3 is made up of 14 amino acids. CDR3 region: CASTVSQGKVRYTF. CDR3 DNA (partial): TGTGCCAGTACAGTCAGCCAGGGGAAGGTCCGG.

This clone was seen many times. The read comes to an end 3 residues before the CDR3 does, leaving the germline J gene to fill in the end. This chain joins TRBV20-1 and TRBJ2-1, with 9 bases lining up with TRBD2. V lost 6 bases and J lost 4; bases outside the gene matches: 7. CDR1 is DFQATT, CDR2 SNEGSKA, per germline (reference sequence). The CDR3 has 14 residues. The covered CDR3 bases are TGCAGTGCCCCGCCTAGCGGGAAATACAATGAG. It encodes CSAPPSGKYNE. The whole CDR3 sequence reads CSAPPSGKYNEQFF.

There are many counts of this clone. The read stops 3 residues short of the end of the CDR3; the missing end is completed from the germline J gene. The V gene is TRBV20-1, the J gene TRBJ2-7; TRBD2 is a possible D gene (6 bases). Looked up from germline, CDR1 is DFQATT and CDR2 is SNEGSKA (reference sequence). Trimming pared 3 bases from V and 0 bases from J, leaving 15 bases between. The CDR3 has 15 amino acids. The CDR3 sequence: CSASWGSGTSYEQYF. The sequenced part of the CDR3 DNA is TGCAGTGCTAGCTGGGGTAGCGGAACCTCCTACGAG.

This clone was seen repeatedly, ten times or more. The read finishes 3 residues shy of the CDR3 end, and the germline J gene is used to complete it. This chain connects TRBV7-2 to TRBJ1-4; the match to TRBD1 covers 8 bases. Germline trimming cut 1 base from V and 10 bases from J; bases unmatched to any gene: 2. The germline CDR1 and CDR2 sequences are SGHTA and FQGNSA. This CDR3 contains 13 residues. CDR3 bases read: TGTGCCAGCAGCTTAGGGCAGGGGGCAAAA. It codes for CASSLGQGAK. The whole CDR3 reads CASSLGQGAKLFF.

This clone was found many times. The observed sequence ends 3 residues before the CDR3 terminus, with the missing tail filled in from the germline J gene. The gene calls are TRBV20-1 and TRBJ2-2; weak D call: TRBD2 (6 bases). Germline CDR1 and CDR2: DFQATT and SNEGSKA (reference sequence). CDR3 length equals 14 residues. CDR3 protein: CSARADPQRTKLFF. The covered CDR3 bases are TGCAGTGCTAGGGCAGATCCGCAGAGGACTAAG.

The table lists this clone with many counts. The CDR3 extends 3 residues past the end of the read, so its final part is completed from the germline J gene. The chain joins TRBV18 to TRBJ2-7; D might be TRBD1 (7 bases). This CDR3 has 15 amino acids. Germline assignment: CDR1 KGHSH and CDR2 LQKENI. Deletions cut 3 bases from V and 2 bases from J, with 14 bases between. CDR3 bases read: TGTGCCAGCTCACCTGGAGGGGGCCCCCCCTACGAG. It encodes CASSPGGGPPYE. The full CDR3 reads CASSPGGGPPYEQYF.